Each of the 10 T cell receptor beta chains below was sequenced from the same sample in a study of T cells in Graves' hyperthyroidism and ophthalmopathy. RNA transcripts yielded amplified TCR beta CDR3 regions. Carried out on the TCR CDR3, a first-round RT-PCR used the HTBI primer set. TCRdb recomputed calls from the multiplex PCR reads with MiXCR, one row per CDR3 protein. The sample has about 400,000 distinct CDR3 sequences, about 16% seen once. Sequencing used blood. The source of these receptors is a woman aged 30 to 39 with Graves' hyperthyroidism.

A few counts support this clonotype. V usage is TRBV12-3 or TRBV12-4 and J usage is TRBJ2-1; D could derive from TRBD1 or TRBD2 (5 bases each). V lost 5 bases and J 8 bases, leaving 10 bases between the germline ends. The CDR3 length is 12 residues. CDR3 coding DNA: TGTGCCAGCAGTCTCGGGGACCATGAGCAGTTCTTC. Its translation: CASSLGDHEQFF.

There are many counts of this clonotype. V usage is TRBV2 and J usage is TRBJ2-7; D is undetermined. From germline, CDR1 is SNHLY and CDR2 FYNNEI. The V and J ends lost 8 bases and 3 bases respectively, with 8 bases between them. The length of the CDR3 is 11 residues. DNA for the CDR3: TGTGCCAGCGCGTACGGCTACGAGCAGTACTTC. Its protein is CASAYGYEQYF.

This clonotype was detected a few times. The genes are TRBV10-3 and TRBJ2-1; the D is unclear. Germline CDR1 and CDR2: ENHRY and SYGVKD. This CDR3 region has 12 residues. The V end lost 7 bases, the J end lost 5 bases, and 9 bases lay between the germline ends. CDR3: CAITDINNEQFF. The CDR3 DNA reads TGTGCCATCACCGACATAAACAATGAGCAGTTCTTC.

This clonotype was found many times. The chain recombines TRBV28 with TRBJ2-1, with D possibly matching TRBD2 (5 bases). V lost 5 bases and J lost 4, with 12 bases in between. The CDR3 length is 14 residues. The V gene's germline CDR1 is MDHEN and CDR2 SYDVKM. This CDR3 reads CASSTPGLYNEQFF. CDR3 DNA sequence: TGTGCCAGCAGTACCCCGGGATTATACAATGAGCAGTTCTTC. The complete variable domain, with remaining parts taken from reference TRBV28 and TRBJ2-1, reads DVKVTQSSRYLVKRTGEKVFLECVQDMDHENMFWYRQDPGLGLRLIYFSYDVKMKEKGDIPEGYSVSREKKERFSLILESASTNQTSMYLCASSTPGLYNEQFFGPGTRLTVL.

The table lists this clonotype with many counts. V usage is TRBV7-8 and J usage is TRBJ2-3, with TRBD2 identical over 7 bases. The junction had 11 bases not matched to a gene; V was cut back by 0 bases and J by 2 bases. Per the germline V gene, CDR1 is SGHVS and CDR2 is FQNEAQ. This CDR3 region has 18 residues. Here the CDR3 reads CASSLALGLADTTDTQYF. The CDR3 DNA follows: TGTGCCAGCAGCTTAGCTCTAGGTCTAGCGGATACCACAGATACGCAGTATTTT. Full variable domain (remainder filled in from reference TRBV7-8 and TRBJ2-3): GAGVSQSPRYKVAKRGQDVALRCDPISGHVSLFWYQQALGQGPEFLTYFQNEAQLDKSGLPSDRFFAERPEGSVSTLKIQRTQQEDSAVYLCASSLALGLADTTDTQYFGPGTRLTVL.

As concerns this clonotype: Just one base apart from a much larger clone, this may be a read error. This CDR3 is CASSGHGNEQYF. The CDR3 nucleotides are TGTGCCAGCAGCGGTCACGGAAACGAGCAGTACTTC. The chain recombines TRBV3-1 with TRBJ2-7; no definite D call. Germline V gene lookup returns CDR1 LGHDT and CDR2 YNNKEL (reference sequence). This CDR3 has 12 residues. The V end lost 5 bases, the J end lost 5 bases, and 10 bases lay between the germline ends.

This clonotype was counted many times. This chain connects TRBV20-1 to TRBJ1-2; TRBD1 is a possible D gene (5 bases). From germline, CDR1 is DFQATT and CDR2 SNEGSKA (reference sequence). There are 9 residues in the CDR3. The CDR3 sequence: CRGDYGYTF. The CDR3 region has the DNA TGCAGGGGGGACTATGGCTACACCTTC.

This clonotype has only a few counts. The chain couples TRBV29-1 to TRBJ2-2; 9 bases agree with TRBD2. Germline V gene lookup returns CDR1 SQVTM and CDR2 ANQGSEA. This CDR3 has 13 amino acids. The V segment lost 7 bases and the J segment 5 bases; nucleotides outside the gene matches: 5. CDR3 nucleotides: TGCAGCGGGATAGCGGGAGCAACCGGGGAGCTGTTTTTT. The encoded protein is CSGIAGATGELFF.

This clonotype has a handful of counts. The rearrangement links TRBV20-1 to TRBJ2-7; possible D gene TRBD1, 6 bases. Germline V gene sequence: CDR1 DFQATT, CDR2 SNEGSKA (reference sequence). The CDR3 extends over 15 amino acids. V was pared by 1 base and J by 3 bases, with 16 bases between. CDR3: CSARAGTSLYYEQYF. The DNA of the CDR3 is TGCAGTGCTAGAGCTGGGACATCGCTTTACTACGAGCAGTACTTC.

This clonotype has ten or more counts. The chain recombines TRBV9 with TRBJ2-7; perhaps D is TRBD1 or TRBD2 (5 bases each). Trimming left V 0 bases short and J 6 bases short, with 16 bases between. This CDR3 is 15 amino acids long. Germline loops: CDR1 SGDLS, CDR2 YYNGEE. The CDR3 here is CASSVDGTHQGEQYF. CDR3 sequence (DNA): TGTGCCAGCAGCGTAGACGGGACCCACCAAGGCGAGCAGTACTTC.